The next 11 T cell receptor beta chains were all read from a single sample in a study of T cells in Graves' hyperthyroidism and ophthalmopathy. Amplification of TCR beta CDR3 regions used RNA as the template. The primer set for the first-round RT-PCR of the TCR CDR3 was HTBI. MiXCR, applied by TCRdb to the multiplex PCR reads, yields one record per CDR3 protein. Among about 560,000 distinct CDR3 sequences listed, 16% were seen once. Sequenced: blood. Every receptor here comes from a woman aged 18-30 years with Graves' hyperthyroidism.

In this sample, this clonotype turned up many times. The chain carries TRBV7-2 and TRBJ1-2; D call uncertain. This CDR3 is 14 amino acids long. V was pared by 1 base and J by 0 bases, with 6 bases between. CDR1 SGHTA and CDR2 FQGNSA come from the germline V gene. CDR3 loop: CASSLETSNYGYTF. CDR3 in DNA: TGTGCCAGCAGCTTAGAAACATCTAACTATGGCTACACCTTC.

This clonotype was observed a few times. The chain uses TRBV7-2 and TRBJ2-2, with TRBD1 as a possible D gene (6 bases). Germline V gene lookup returns CDR1 SGHTA and CDR2 FQGNSA. V dropped 0 bases and J dropped 6 bases, with 8 bases sitting between them. The CDR3 spans 14 residues. CDR3 loop: CASSLARGSGELFF. The CDR3 DNA sequence: TGTGCCAGCAGCTTAGCTAGGGGGTCCGGGGAGCTGTTTTTT.

This clonotype was detected many times. The rearrangement uses TRBV27 and TRBJ1-2, with D maybe TRBD1 (5 bases). V was pared by 5 bases and J by 3 bases, with 10 bases between. This CDR3 comprises 13 residues. Germline assignment: CDR1 MNHEY and CDR2 SMNVEV (reference sequence). In DNA form, the CDR3 reads TGTGCCAGCAGTCTGCGACAGCACTATGGCTACACCTTC. Translating gives CASSLRQHYGYTF.

This clonotype was counted ten times or more. The V gene is TRBV12-3 or TRBV12-4, the J gene TRBJ2-5, with 11 bases fitting TRBD2. The V gene end was trimmed by 5 bases and the J gene end by 5 bases; junction bases not matched to a gene: 7. The CDR3 contains 15 residues. The CDR3 loop is CASSPSGGTGETQYF. CDR3 coding DNA: TGTGCCAGCAGTCCTAGCGGGGGGACCGGGGAGACCCAGTACTTC.

This clonotype was observed a handful of times. The V gene is TRBV3-1, the J gene TRBJ2-1; TRBD2 matches at 7 bases. The CDR3 has 16 amino acids. Germline V gene data show CDR1 as LGHDT and CDR2 as YNNKEL (reference sequence). The ends lost 5 bases at V and 2 bases at J; junction bases unmatched: 9. For the CDR3, the DNA is TGTGCCAGCAGCTTTTCTCCTGGGGGGGCCTACAATGAGCAGTTCTTC. Its translation: CASSFSPGGAYNEQFF.

This clonotype was seen repeatedly, ten times or more. CDR3 loop: CASSQTDRAHQPQHF. The DNA of the CDR3 is TGTGCCAGCAGCCAAACCGACAGGGCTCATCAGCCCCAGCATTTT. V usage is TRBV11-3 and J usage is TRBJ1-5; 7 bases align to TRBD1. The germline V gene encodes CDR1 SGHNT and CDR2 YENEEA. The trim removed 5 bases at V and 5 bases at J, leaving 9 bases unmatched. The CDR3 length is 15 residues.

This clonotype was seen at least ten times. CDR3 bases: TGTGCCAGCAGCCCCCAGACGACACGTGAGCAGTTCTTC. It codes for CASSPQTTREQFF. J is TRBJ2-1 and V is TRBV9; D remains unclear. Deletions cut 4 bases from V and 9 bases from J, with 14 bases between. The germline V gene encodes CDR1 SGDLS and CDR2 YYNGEE. The length of the CDR3 is 13 residues.

As concerns this clonotype: A read error may be the cause here, since a much bigger clone is one base away. V gene TRBV20-1 combines with J gene TRBJ2-3, with 7 bases that match TRBD2. Trimming took 7 bases from V and 1 from J; bases not matched to a gene: 11. Germline V CDR1 and CDR2: DFQATT, SNEGSKA (reference sequence). CDR3 length: 15 residues. CDR3 coding DNA: TGCAGTGTTAGTCCTCTAGCGGACCGCACAGATACGCAGTATTTT. It yields the protein CSVSPLADRTDTQYF.

This clonotype was recorded many times. CDR3 loop: CASSLWSDHEQYF. The CDR3 DNA reads TGTGCCAGCAGTTTATGGTCAGACCACGAGCAGTACTTC. The V and J genes are TRBV28 and TRBJ2-7; D gene unclear. V was trimmed by 0 bases and J by 5 bases, leaving 8 bases between them. The CDR3 spans 13 residues. From germline, CDR1 is MDHEN and CDR2 SYDVKM.

This clonotype was observed a handful of times. This chain joins TRBV6-1 and TRBJ2-7, with 8 nucleotides matching TRBD2. Germline trimming cut 5 bases from V and 3 bases from J; bases unmatched to any gene: 9. CDR3 length equals 15 residues. Germline V gene lookup returns CDR1 MNHNS and CDR2 SASEGT. CDR3 coding DNA: TGTGCCAGCAGTACCGGGGGGGGGGCATTCTACGAGCAGTACTTC. This sequence encodes CASSTGGGAFYEQYF.

J is TRBJ1-3 and V is TRBV2; weak D call: TRBD1 (5 bases). CDR1 and CDR2 from the germline V gene are SNHLY and FYNNEI. This CDR3 contains 15 residues. V was shortened by 6 bases and J by 2 bases, with 14 bases between the two germline ends. CDR3 coding DNA: TGTGCCAGCAGCCGGGACTGGAGCCCTGGAAACACCATATATTTT. Translating it yields CASSRDWSPGNTIYF.